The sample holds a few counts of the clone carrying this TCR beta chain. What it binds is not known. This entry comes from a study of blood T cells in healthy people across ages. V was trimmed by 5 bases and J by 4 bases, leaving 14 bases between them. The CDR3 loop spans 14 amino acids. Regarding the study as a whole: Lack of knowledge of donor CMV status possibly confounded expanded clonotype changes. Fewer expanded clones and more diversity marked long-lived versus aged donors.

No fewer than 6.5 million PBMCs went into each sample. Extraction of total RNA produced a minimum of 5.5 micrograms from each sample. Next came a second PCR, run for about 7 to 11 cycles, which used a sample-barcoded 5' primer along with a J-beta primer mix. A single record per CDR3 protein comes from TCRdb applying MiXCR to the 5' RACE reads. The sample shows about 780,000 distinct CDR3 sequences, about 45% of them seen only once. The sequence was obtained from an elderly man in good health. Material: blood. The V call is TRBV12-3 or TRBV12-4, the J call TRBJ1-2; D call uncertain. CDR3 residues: CASSPGGGLYGYTF. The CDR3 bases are TGTGCCAGCAGTCCCGGTGGCGGGCTCTATGGCTACACCTTC.